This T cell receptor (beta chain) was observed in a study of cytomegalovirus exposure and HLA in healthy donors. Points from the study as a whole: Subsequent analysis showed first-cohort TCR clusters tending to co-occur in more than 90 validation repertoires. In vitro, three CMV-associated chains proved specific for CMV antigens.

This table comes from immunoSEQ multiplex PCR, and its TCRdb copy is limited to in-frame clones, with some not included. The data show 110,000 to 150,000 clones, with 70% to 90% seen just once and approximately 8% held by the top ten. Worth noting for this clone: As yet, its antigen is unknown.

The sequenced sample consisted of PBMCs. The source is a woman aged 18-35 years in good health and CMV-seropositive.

The CDR3 nucleotides read TGCAGCGTTGGGTGGACTAGTAGCACAGATACGCAGTATTTT. It specifies CSVGWTSSTDTQYF. The rearrangement uses TRBV29-1 and TRBJ2-3; 7 bases align to TRBD2. J gave up 0 bases and V 4 bases, and 4 bases lay outside the gene matches. Germline CDR1 reads SQVTM; CDR2 reads ANQGSEA. This CDR3 is 14 amino acids long.